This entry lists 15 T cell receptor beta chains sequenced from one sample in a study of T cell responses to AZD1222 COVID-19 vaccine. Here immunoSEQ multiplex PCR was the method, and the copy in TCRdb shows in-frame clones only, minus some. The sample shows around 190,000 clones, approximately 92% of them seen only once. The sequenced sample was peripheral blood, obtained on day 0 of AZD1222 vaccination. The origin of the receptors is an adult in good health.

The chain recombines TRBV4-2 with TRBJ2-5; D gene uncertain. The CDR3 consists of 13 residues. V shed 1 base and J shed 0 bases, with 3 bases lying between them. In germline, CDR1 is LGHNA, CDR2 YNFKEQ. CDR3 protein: CASSQGHQETQYF. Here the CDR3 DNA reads TGTGCCAGCAGCCAAGGACACCAAGAGACCCAGTACTTC.

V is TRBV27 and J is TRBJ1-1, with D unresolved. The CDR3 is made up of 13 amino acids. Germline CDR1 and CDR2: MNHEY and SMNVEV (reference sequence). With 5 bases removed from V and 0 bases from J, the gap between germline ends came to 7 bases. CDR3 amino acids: CASSVKVNTEAFF. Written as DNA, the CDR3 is TGTGCCAGCAGTGTCAAGGTGAACACTGAAGCTTTCTTT.

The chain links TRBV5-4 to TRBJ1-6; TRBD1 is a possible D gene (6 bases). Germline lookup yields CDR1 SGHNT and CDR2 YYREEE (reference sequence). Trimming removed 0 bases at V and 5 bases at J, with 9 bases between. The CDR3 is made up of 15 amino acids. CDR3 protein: CASSLGDRNNSPLHF. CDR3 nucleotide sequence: TGTGCCAGCAGCTTGGGCGACAGGAATAATTCACCCCTCCACTTT.

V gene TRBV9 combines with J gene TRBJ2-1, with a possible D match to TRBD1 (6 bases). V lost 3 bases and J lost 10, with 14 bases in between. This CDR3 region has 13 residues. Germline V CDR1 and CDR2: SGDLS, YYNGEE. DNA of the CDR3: TGTGCCAGCAGCGGACTAACAGGGCGAGAGCAGTTCTTC. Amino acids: CASSGLTGREQFF.

Here the CDR3 reads CASTAYMNTEAFF. CDR3 in DNA: TGTGCCAGCACGGCTTACATGAACACTGAAGCTTTCTTT. The chain is built from TRBV6-5 and TRBJ1-1; D is unclear. Trimming took 7 bases from V and 0 from J, leaving 9 bases between them. CDR3 length: 13 amino acids. CDR1 and CDR2 from the germline V gene are MNHEY and SVGAGI.

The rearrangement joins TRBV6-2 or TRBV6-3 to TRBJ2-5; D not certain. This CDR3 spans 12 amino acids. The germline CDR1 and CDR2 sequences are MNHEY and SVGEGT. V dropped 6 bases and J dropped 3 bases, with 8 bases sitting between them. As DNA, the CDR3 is TGTGCCAGCAGCCCGAGGAAAGAGACCCAGTACTTC. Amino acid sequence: CASSPRKETQYF.

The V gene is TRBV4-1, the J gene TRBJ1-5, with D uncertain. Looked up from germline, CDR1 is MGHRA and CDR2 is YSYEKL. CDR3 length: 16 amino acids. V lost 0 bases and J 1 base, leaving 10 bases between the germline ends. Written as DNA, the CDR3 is TGCGCCAGCAGCCAAGATGAGGGAATGAGCAATCAGCCCCAGCATTTT. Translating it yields CASSQDEGMSNQPQHF.

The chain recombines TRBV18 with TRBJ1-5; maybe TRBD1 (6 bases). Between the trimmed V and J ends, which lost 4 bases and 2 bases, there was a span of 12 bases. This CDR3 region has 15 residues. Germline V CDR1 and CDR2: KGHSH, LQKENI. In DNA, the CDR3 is TGTGCCAGCTCACGCACAGGGATCGGCAATCAGCCCCAGCATTTT. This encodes CASSRTGIGNQPQHF.

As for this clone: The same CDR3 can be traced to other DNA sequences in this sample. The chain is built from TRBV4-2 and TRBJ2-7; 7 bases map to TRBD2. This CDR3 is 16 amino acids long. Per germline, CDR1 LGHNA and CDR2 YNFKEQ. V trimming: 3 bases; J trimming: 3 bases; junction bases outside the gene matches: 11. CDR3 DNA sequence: TGTGCCAGCAGCCATCCGAGGGAGGGCCTCGGCTACGAGCAGTACTTC. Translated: CASSHPREGLGYEQYF.

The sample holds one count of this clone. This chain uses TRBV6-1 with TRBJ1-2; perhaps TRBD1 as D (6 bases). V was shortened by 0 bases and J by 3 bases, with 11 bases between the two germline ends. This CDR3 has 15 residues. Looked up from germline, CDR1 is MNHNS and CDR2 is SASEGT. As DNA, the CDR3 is TGTGCCAGCAGTGAAGCTGCGGGGGGGCACTATGGCTACACCTTC. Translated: CASSEAAGGHYGYTF.

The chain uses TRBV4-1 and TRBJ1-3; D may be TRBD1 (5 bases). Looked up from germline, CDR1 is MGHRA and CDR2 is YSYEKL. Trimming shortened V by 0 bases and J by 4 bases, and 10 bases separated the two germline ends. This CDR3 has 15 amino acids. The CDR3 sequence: CASSQDTGGGNTIYF. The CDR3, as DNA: TGCGCCAGCAGCCAAGATACCGGGGGAGGAAACACCATATATTTT.

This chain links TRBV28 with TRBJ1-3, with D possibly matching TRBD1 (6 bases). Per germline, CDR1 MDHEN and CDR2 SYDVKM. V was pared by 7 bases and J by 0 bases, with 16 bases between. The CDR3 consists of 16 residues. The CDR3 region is CASKIQGPSSGNTIYF. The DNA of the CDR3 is TGTGCCAGCAAGATTCAGGGGCCCAGCTCTGGAAACACCATATATTTT.

In DNA form, the CDR3 reads TGTGCCAGCAGCCAAAATCCGTCAGATACGCAGTATTTT. Translating it yields CASSQNPSDTQYF. The chain joins TRBV3-1 (or the pseudogene TRBV3-2) to TRBJ2-3; D not certain. The CDR3 has 13 amino acids. V shed 2 bases and J shed 4 bases, with 7 bases lying between them. CDR1 is LGHDT and CDR2 is YNNKEL in the germline V gene (reference sequence).

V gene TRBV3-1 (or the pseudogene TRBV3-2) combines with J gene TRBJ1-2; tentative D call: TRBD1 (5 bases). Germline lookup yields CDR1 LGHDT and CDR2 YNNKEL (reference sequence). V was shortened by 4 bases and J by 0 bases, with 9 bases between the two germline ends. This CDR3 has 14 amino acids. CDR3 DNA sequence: TGTGCCAGCAGCCTGGGACCTACTAACTATGGCTACACCTTC. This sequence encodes CASSLGPTNYGYTF.

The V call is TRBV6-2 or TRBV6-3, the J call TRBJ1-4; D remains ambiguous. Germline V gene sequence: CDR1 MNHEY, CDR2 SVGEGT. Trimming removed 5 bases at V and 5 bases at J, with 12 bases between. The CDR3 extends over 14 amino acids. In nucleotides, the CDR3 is TGTGCCAGCAGTCCCCCGGGGTGGAATGAAAAACTGTTTTTT. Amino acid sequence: CASSPPGWNEKLFF.